This T cell receptor (beta chain) emerged from a study of Tregs in tolerant kidney transplant recipients. Study-wide points: Few patients were studied, so findings need validation in larger groups. Biological reproducibility was not directly addressed in this study. The most relevant donor-specific Treg TCRbeta repertoire apparently came from expansion with activated donor B cells.

Trimming cost V 5 bases and J 2 bases; bases outside gene matches: 4. The CDR3 sequence is 15 residues long. The germline CDR1 and CDR2 sequences are SEHNR and FQNEAQ (reference sequence). Comments on this clone: The antigen is not known.

Some clones are missing from TCRdb's copy, which holds only in-frame ones; the method was immunoSEQ multiplex PCR. Of over 60,000 clones in the sample, roughly 84% were seen once. The source of this sequence is a human donor in good health. The rearrangement uses TRBV7-9 and TRBJ2-3; 10 bases match TRBD2. Sequencing was done on a sample of CD4+ T cells from blood. The chain's CDR3 is CASSGGLAFTDTQYF. CDR3 DNA: TGTGCCAGCAGCGGGGGACTAGCGTTCACAGATACGCAGTATTTT. Looking up the rest from reference TRBV7-9 and TRBJ2-3 gives the full variable domain: DTGVSQNPRHKITKRGQNVTFRCDPISEHNRLYWYRQTLGQGPEFLTYFQNEAQLEKSRLLSDRFSAERPKGSFSTLEIQRTEQGDSAMYLCASSGGLAFTDTQYFGPGTRLTVL.